These 6 T cell receptor beta chains were all obtained from the same sample, sequenced in a study of shared clonotypes between healthy human individuals. Some clones are missing from TCRdb's copy, which holds only in-frame ones; the method was immunoSEQ multiplex PCR. The sample has about 590,000 clones, around 95% seen once. Naive CD8 cells comprised CD45RO-negative, CCR7-positively selected cells, excluding terminally differentiated effector memory CD45RA+ cells. What was sequenced was naive CD8+ T cells sorted from blood. These TCRs come from a woman aged 25 to 45 in good health.

Remarks on this clone: This same CDR3 is encoded by further DNA sequences in the sample. The CDR3 reads CASSGDGNTIYF. The CDR3 DNA reads as TGTGCCAGCAGCGGGGATGGAAACACCATATATTTT. V is TRBV9 and J is TRBJ1-3, with unresolved D. The CDR3 sequence is 12 residues long. Germline CDR1 is SGDLS and CDR2 is YYNGEE. V was clipped by 3 bases and J by 3 bases, with 4 bases between them.

The gene calls are TRBV7-9 and TRBJ2-2; no reliable D call. In germline, CDR1 is SEHNR, CDR2 FQNEAQ (reference sequence). V shed 1 base and J shed 1 base, with 4 bases lying between them. The CDR3 loop spans 14 amino acids. The CDR3 loop is CASSLVENTGELFF. As DNA, the CDR3 is TGTGCCAGCAGCTTAGTAGAGAACACCGGGGAGCTGTTTTTT.

V is TRBV28 and J is TRBJ2-1; D call uncertain. Germline CDR1 and CDR2: MDHEN and SYDVKM. V dropped 6 bases and J dropped 4 bases, with 10 bases sitting between them. CDR3 size: 13 residues. The CDR3 coding sequence is TGTGCCAGCAGCTTTAAAGGTTACAATGAGCAGTTCTTC. Translation gives CASSFKGYNEQFF.

This clone was detected once. This rearrangement joins TRBV13 to TRBJ2-1; unclear D gene. Germline values: CDR1 PRHDT, CDR2 FYEKMQ (reference sequence). V gave up 4 bases and J gave up 10 bases, with 14 bases separating them. This CDR3 region has 13 residues. CDR3: CASSSGPGLEQFF. CDR3 DNA: TGTGCCAGCAGCTCCGGTCCTGGCCTGGAGCAGTTCTTC.

CDR3 sequence: CASSFQNQPQHF. The CDR3 nucleotides are TGTGCCAGCAGCTTCCAGAATCAGCCCCAGCATTTT. The chain joins TRBV13 to TRBJ1-5; D is undetermined. The CDR3 extends over 12 amino acids. Trimming cost V 3 bases and J 4 bases, with 4 bases left between them. Germline CDR1 reads PRHDT; CDR2 reads FYEKMQ (reference sequence).

A word on this clone: The same CDR3 is also encoded by other DNA sequences in this sample. This chain joins TRBV7-9 and TRBJ2-7; the D is unclear. With 2 bases removed from V and 0 bases from J, the gap between germline ends came to 2 bases. Germline CDR1 SEHNR, CDR2 FQNEAQ (reference sequence). The CDR3 loop spans 12 amino acids. CDR3 in DNA: TGTGCCAGCAGCTTAAACTCCTACGAGCAGTACTTC. Translated: CASSLNSYEQYF.